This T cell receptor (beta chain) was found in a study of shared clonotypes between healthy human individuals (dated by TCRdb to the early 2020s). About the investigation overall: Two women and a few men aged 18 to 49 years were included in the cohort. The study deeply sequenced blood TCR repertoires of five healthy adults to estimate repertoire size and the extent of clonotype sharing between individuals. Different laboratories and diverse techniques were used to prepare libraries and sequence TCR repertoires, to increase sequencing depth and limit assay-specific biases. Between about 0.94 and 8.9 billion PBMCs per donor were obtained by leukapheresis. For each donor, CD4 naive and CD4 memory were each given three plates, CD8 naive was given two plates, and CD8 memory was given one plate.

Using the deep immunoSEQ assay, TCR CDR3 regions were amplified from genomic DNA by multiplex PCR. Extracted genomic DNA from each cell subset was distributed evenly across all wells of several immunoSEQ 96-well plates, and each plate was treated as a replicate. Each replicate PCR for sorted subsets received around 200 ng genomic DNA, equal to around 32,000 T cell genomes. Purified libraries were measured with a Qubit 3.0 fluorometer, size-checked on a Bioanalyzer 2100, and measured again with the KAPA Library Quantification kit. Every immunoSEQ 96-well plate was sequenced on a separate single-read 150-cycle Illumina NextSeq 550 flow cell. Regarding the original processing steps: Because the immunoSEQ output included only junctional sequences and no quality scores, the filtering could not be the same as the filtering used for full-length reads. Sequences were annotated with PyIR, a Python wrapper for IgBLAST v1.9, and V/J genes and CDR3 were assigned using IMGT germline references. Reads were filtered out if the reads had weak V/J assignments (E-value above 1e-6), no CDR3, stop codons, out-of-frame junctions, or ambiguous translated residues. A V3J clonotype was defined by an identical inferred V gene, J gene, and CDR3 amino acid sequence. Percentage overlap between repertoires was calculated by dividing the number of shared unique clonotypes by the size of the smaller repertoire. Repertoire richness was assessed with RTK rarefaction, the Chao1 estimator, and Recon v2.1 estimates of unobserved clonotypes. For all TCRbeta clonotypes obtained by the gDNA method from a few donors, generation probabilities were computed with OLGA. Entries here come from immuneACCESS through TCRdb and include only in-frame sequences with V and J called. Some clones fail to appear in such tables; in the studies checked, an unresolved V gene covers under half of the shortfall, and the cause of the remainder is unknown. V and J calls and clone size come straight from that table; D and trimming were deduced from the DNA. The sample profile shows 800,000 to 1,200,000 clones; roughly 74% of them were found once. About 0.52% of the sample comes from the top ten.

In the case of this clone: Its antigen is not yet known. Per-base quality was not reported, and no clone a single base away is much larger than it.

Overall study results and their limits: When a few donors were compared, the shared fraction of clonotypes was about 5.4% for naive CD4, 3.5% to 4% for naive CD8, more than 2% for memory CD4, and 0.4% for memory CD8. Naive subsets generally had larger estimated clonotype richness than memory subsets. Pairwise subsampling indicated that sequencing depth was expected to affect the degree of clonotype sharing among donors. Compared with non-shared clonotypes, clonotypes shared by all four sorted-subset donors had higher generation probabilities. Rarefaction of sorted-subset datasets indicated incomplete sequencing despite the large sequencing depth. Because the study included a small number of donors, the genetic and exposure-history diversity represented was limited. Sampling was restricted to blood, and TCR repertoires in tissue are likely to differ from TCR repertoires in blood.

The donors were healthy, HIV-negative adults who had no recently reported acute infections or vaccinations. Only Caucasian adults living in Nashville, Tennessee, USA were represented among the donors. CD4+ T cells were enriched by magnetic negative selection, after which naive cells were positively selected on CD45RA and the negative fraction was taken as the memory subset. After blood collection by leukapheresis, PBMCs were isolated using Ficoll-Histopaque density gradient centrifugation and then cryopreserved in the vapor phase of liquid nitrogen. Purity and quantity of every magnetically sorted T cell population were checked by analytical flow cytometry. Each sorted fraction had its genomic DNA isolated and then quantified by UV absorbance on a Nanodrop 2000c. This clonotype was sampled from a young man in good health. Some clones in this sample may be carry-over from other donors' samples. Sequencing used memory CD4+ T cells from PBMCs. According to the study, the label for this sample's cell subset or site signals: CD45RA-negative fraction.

This receptor carries the CDR3 CASETGGGYNEQFF. The nucleotides are TGTGCCAGCGAGACGGGAGGGGGGTACAATGAGCAGTTCTTC. The chain is assembled from TRBV6-1 and TRBJ2-1; TRBD2 agrees with 8 junctional bases. The CDR3 measures 14 amino acids from cysteine to phenylalanine. Here the CDR3 DNA is all that survives: 42 bases in frame from base 1. V is pruned by 8 bases and J by 4 bases, leaving 7 bases of the junction without a gene match. The CDR1 and CDR2 encoded by the germline V gene are MNHNS and SASEGT.